Detailed here is one T cell receptor beta chain. No antigen is known for it. To prepare the library, 5' RACE was applied. The input for every TCR library was around 3,600 ng of total RNA. For each sample, cDNA synthesis with SMARTScribe reverse transcriptase was split into eight separate reactions. During cDNA synthesis, template switching was used to introduce unique molecular identifiers that contained a 6-nucleotide sample barcode. TCRalpha and TCRbeta cDNA was amplified in two nested PCRs of roughly 16 and 10 cycles, and bead purification was carried out after each PCR. Before amplification, the cDNA was both treated with uracil DNA-glycosylase and purified with the QIAquick PCR purification kit. The second PCR added Illumina TruSeq-compatible adapters along with sample-specific barcodes. TapeStation and Qubit were used to check library quality and concentration, and about 5 ng of each library was pooled. Pooled libraries were sequenced on an Illumina HiSeq2500 single-index Rapid Run with 2 x 100 bp reads and custom sequencing primers. The study's own analysis went as follows. UMI-based consensus assembly with MiGEC version 1.2.6 was used to correct PCR and sequencing errors. MiXCR version 2.1.1 was used to carry out V(D)J alignment, clonotype assembly and CDR3 extraction. To normalise gene usage, clonotype sharing and MAIT/NKT TCR abundance, the top 1000, 10 000 and 20 000 clonotypes in each sample were analysed. After downsampling to 27 000 UMIs, diversity was calculated as the inverse Simpson index using the vegan R package. Paired Mann-Whitney U tests were applied to discordant twin pairs, with Benjamini-Hochberg correction for multiple testing. The reads, reprocessed by TCRdb, yield one row per CDR3 protein sequence and no DNA. The V and J calls reflect TCRdb's pipeline rather than the authors' work. The sample's clone listing holds some 330,000 distinct CDR3 sequences. 5.6% of the sample rests with the top ten.

From each donor, an approximately 2.4 ml peripheral blood sample was collected into PAXgene tubes and kept at -80 degrees C. Total RNA was isolated from whole blood with the PAXgene blood miRNA kit on an automated QIAcube, without T cell sorting. Peripheral blood from monozygotic twin pairs concordant or discordant for inflammatory bowel disease was subjected to deep TCRalpha and TCRbeta repertoire profiling with unique molecular barcoding. Smoking habits were recorded for all twin pairs, and individuals were classified as current, former or never smokers. The entry originates in a study of monozygotic twins with inflammatory bowel disease (dated by TCRdb to the late 2010s). Background for the entire study: In total, some 30 monozygotic twin pairs made up the full study: 19 Danish pairs, all IBD-discordant, plus nine German pairs, of which four were IBD-concordant and five were IBD-discordant. Each individual had, on average, about 151 000 unique TCRalpha sequences and 181 000 unique TCRbeta sequences available for analysis. The search for disease-associated traits relied mainly on comparing, within discordant pairs, IBD patients with their genetically identical healthy co-twins.

What the work shows at the level of the full study, not this receptor alone: IBD patients had lower TCRbeta repertoire diversity, measured by the inverse Simpson index, than their healthy co-twins. Repertoire similarity did not differ between concordant and discordant twins, possibly due to limited statistical power. The results gave no support for a single strong signal or clonotype linked to IBD. Distinction between different T cell subtypes could not be achieved in the analysis. Compared with healthy twins, IBD patients shared fewer clonotypes with other individuals, and the difference was most pronounced in patients with signs of disease activity. Because patients received different immunosuppressive treatments, the repertoires may have picked up extra background noise and variability between individuals.

The material sequenced was blood. The clonotype was recovered from a human donor with ulcerative colitis or Crohn's disease, or a healthy co-twin of an affected twin (not recorded which).

The CDR3 sequence is CASSSTSFYTQYF. The rearranged segments are TRBV7-8 and TRBJ2-3. From the germline V gene, CDR1 is SGHVS and CDR2 is FQNEAQ. The CDR3 sequence holds 13 residues, the cysteine and phenylalanine included. A DNA sequence was not provided.